Listed here are 4 T cell receptor beta chains from one sample, sequenced in a study of OX40 agonist ivuxolimab in advanced cancers. Clones were read by immunoSEQ multiplex PCR, and TCRdb kept only the in-frame ones, dropping some. The table records about 73,000 clones, around 89% of them present only once. The sequences come from CD4+ or CD8+ T cells sorted from blood, collected in a trial of the OX40 agonist ivuxolimab. These receptors all come from an adult with an advanced solid tumor such as melanoma, head and neck, liver or kidney cancer.

The V gene is TRBV27, the J gene TRBJ2-7; unclear D gene. V gave up 1 base and J gave up 1 base, with 8 bases separating them. Germline CDR1 and CDR2: MNHEY and SMNVEV (reference sequence). CDR3 length: 14 amino acids. DNA for the CDR3: TGTGCCAGCAGTTTATGGGGTGGTTCCTACGAGCAGTACTTC. The encoded protein is CASSLWGGSYEQYF.

The CDR3 DNA is TGTGCCAGCAGTGAAGCTGGGGGGGCGTTCGAGACCCAGTACTTC. Residues: CASSEAGGAFETQYF. The rearrangement links TRBV6-1 to TRBJ2-5; maybe TRBD2 (7 bases). This CDR3 has 15 amino acids. CDR1 is MNHNS, CDR2 SASEGT, per germline. V lost 0 bases and J lost 5, with 13 bases in between.

The genes are TRBV27 and TRBJ2-7, with D perhaps TRBD2 (6 bases). CDR3 length: 14 amino acids. The germline V and J ends were trimmed by 2 bases and 3 bases, with 11 bases remaining between them. Germline-derived CDR1 and CDR2 are MNHEY and SMNVEV (reference sequence). CDR3 DNA: TGTGCCAGCAGTTTAGTATTGGGGGGCTACGAGCAGTACTTC. Translating gives CASSLVLGGYEQYF.

V gene TRBV4-1 combines with J gene TRBJ2-1; 8 bases match TRBD2. Germline V CDR1 and CDR2: MGHRA, YSYEKL. Trimming removed 0 bases from V and 5 bases from J; junction bases left unmatched: 9. The CDR3 sequence is 17 residues long. CDR3 residues: CASSQERAREGNNEQFF. CDR3 DNA sequence: TGCGCCAGCAGCCAAGAGAGGGCTCGGGAGGGGAACAATGAGCAGTTCTTC.